This is a list of T cell receptor beta chains from one sample in a study of T cell responses to AZD1222 COVID-19 vaccine. Method: immunoSEQ multiplex PCR; TCRdb's copy keeps in-frame clones and lacks some. This table holds 150,000 to 200,000 clones, around 90% found once. This sample comprised peripheral blood, obtained on day 0 of AZD1222 vaccination. The receptors were gathered from an adult in good health. CDR3s include the opening cysteine and the closing phenylalanine or tryptophan. The D gene is left open where the match is weak. Clone size is given for some rows only: seen once, a few or many times, or a class if the clone is expanded.

D gene: TRBD2; V gene: TRBV12-3/TRBV12-4; J gene: TRBJ2-5; clone size: -; CDR3 protein: CASSWTRGETQYF; CDR3 DNA: TGTGCCAGCAGTTGGACTAGAGGGGAGACCCAGTACTTC
D gene: TRBD1; V gene: TRBV7-9; J gene: TRBJ1-5; clone size: once; CDR3 protein: CASSSTGTGGIGNQPQHF; CDR3 DNA: TGTGCCAGCAGCTCGACCGGGACAGGGGGCATTGGCAATCAGCCCCAGCATTTT
D gene: -; V gene: TRBV9; J gene: TRBJ2-2; clone size: -; CDR3 protein: CASSVPPLAGELFF; CDR3 DNA: TGTGCCAGCAGCGTCCCCCCTTTAGCCGGGGAGCTGTTTTTT
D gene: -; V gene: TRBV7-3; J gene: TRBJ2-1; clone size: -; CDR3 protein: CASSLTSSNSRNEQFF; CDR3 DNA: TGTGCCAGCAGCTTAACGTCGAGCAATTCCCGGAATGAGCAGTTCTTC
D gene: -; V gene: TRBV30; J gene: TRBJ2-3; clone size: -; CDR3 protein: CAWKPVVIFTDTQYF; CDR3 DNA: TGTGCCTGGAAACCTGTAGTCATTTTCACAGATACGCAGTATTTT
D gene: TRBD1; V gene: TRBV7-8; J gene: TRBJ1-2; clone size: few; CDR3 protein: CASSFGRTVFSGGRRETF; CDR3 DNA: TGTGCCAGCAGCTTCGGGCGGACAGTTTTTTCAGGGGGCCGGAGAGAAACCTTC
D gene: -; V gene: TRBV5-1; J gene: TRBJ2-2; clone size: -; CDR3 protein: CASSLDGASTGELFF; CDR3 DNA: TGCGCCAGCAGCTTGGACGGGGCGTCGACCGGGGAGCTGTTTTTT
D gene: TRBD1; V gene: TRBV11-2; J gene: TRBJ1-5; clone size: once; CDR3 protein: CASSPGQDDQPQHF; CDR3 DNA: TGTGCCAGCAGTCCGGGACAGGACGACCAGCCCCAGCATTTT
D gene: TRBD1; V gene: TRBV11-2; J gene: TRBJ1-1; clone size: once; CDR3 protein: CASSVTGGYSNTEAFF; CDR3 DNA: TGTGCCAGCAGCGTGACAGGGGGCTATTCGAACACTGAAGCTTTCTTT
D gene: -; V gene: TRBV14; J gene: TRBJ2-7; clone size: once; CDR3 protein: CASIPRQASYEQYF; CDR3 DNA: TGTGCCAGCATCCCAAGACAGGCCTCCTACGAGCAGTACTTC
D gene: TRBD1; V gene: TRBV7-8; J gene: TRBJ1-2; clone size: -; CDR3 protein: CASSLQIFGQGVNGYTF; CDR3 DNA: TGTGCCAGCAGCTTACAGATTTTCGGACAGGGGGTAAATGGCTACACCTTC
D gene: TRBD1; V gene: TRBV10-3; J gene: TRBJ1-6; clone size: -; CDR3 protein: CASRPGQGNSPLHF; CDR3 DNA: TGTGCCAGTCGACCGGGACAGGGGAATTCACCCCTCCACTTT
D gene: TRBD1; V gene: TRBV28; J gene: TRBJ1-2; clone size: -; CDR3 protein: CASSSDRQNGYTF; CDR3 DNA: TGTGCCAGCAGTTCGGACAGGCAAAATGGCTACACCTTC
D gene: TRBD2; V gene: TRBV9; J gene: TRBJ2-2; clone size: once; CDR3 protein: CASSVEALAGGRELFF; CDR3 DNA: TGTGCCAGCAGCGTAGAAGCGCTAGCGGGAGGAAGGGAGCTGTTTTTT
D gene: -; V gene: TRBV29-1; J gene: TRBJ2-1; clone size: -; CDR3 protein: CSVIPPGLGWNEQFF; CDR3 DNA: TGCAGCGTTATCCCACCAGGGCTGGGATGGAATGAGCAGTTCTTC
D gene: -; V gene: TRBV30; J gene: TRBJ1-1; clone size: -; CDR3 protein: CAWSVGFGGAFF; CDR3 DNA: TGTGCCTGGAGTGTAGGTTTTGGGGGAGCTTTCTTT
D gene: -; V gene: TRBV5-8; J gene: TRBJ2-7; clone size: -; CDR3 protein: CASSFRYEQYF; CDR3 DNA: TGTGCCAGCAGCTTCCGCTACGAGCAGTACTTC
D gene: -; V gene: TRBV9; J gene: TRBJ2-2; clone size: -; CDR3 protein: CASSVGWATGELFF; CDR3 DNA: TGTGCCAGCAGCGTAGGTTGGGCCACCGGGGAGCTGTTTTTT
D gene: TRBD2; V gene: TRBV7-3; J gene: TRBJ2-1; clone size: -; CDR3 protein: CASSATGTRGGEQFF; CDR3 DNA: TGTGCCAGCAGCGCCACCGGGACTAGGGGAGGTGAGCAGTTCTTC
D gene: TRBD2; V gene: TRBV28; J gene: TRBJ2-1; clone size: -; CDR3 protein: CASTPAGGTDNEQFF; CDR3 DNA: TGTGCCAGCACCCCAGCGGGAGGGACGGACAATGAGCAGTTCTTC
D gene: -; V gene: TRBV28; J gene: TRBJ1-1; clone size: -; CDR3 protein: CASSSGGRNTEAFF; CDR3 DNA: TGTGCCAGCAGTTCGGGGGGGAGGAACACTGAAGCTTTCTTT
D gene: TRBD1; V gene: TRBV27; J gene: TRBJ1-2; clone size: -; CDR3 protein: CASSLSSGTGGYGYTF; CDR3 DNA: TGTGCCAGCAGTTTATCGTCGGGCACAGGGGGCTATGGCTACACCTTC